The 3 T cell receptor beta chains reported below all come from one sample, sequenced in a study of T cells in Graves' hyperthyroidism and ophthalmopathy. RNA transcripts yielded amplified TCR beta CDR3 regions. The HTBI set primed first-round TCR CDR3 RT-PCR. Using its own MiXCR run on the multiplex PCR reads, TCRdb lists one record per CDR3 protein. The sample holds 400,000 to 550,000 distinct CDR3 sequences, less than 25% seen once. Sequenced input: blood. These receptor sequences come from a woman aged 30 to 39 with Graves' ophthalmopathy.

The sample holds many counts of this clonotype. CDR3 nucleotide sequence: TGCAGTGCAGTATTTTCAGGGACAGGGGCCGGCTACACCTTC. This sequence encodes CSAVFSGTGAGYTF. This chain joins TRBV20-1 and TRBJ1-2, with 10 bases identical to TRBD1. CDR1 is DFQATT and CDR2 is SNEGSKA in the germline V gene (reference sequence). V was pared by 6 bases and J by 8 bases, with 12 bases of the junction left unmatched. The CDR3 is made up of 14 amino acids.

This clonotype was detected many times. The rearrangement joins TRBV12-3 or TRBV12-4 to TRBJ2-1, with 10 bases identical to TRBD2. The CDR3 has 16 residues. Germline trimming cut 5 bases from V and 2 bases from J; bases unmatched to any gene: 6. CDR3 DNA: TGTGCCAGCAGTCACACTAGCGGGGTGACCTACAATGAGCAGTTCTTC. Its protein product is CASSHTSGVTYNEQFF.

This clonotype has at least ten counts. The chain has TRBV5-1 and TRBJ2-5; the match to TRBD2 covers 7 bases. V gave up 2 bases and J gave up 1 base; unmatched junction bases: 5. Germline V gives CDR1 SGHRS, CDR2 YFSETQ. The CDR3 consists of 15 residues. Written as DNA, the CDR3 is TGCGCCAGCAGCTTCCTCGGGACTACCCAAGAGACCCAGTACTTC. Translating it yields CASSFLGTTQETQYF.